This T cell receptor beta chain was sequenced in a study of chemoradiotherapy in HPV16-positive cancers. Study as a whole: Candidate HPV-specific clones and shared TCR motifs came from a couple of HPV16-positive patients. Overall study results and limits: Candidate HPV-specific clones and E7-related TCR motifs grew in tumor during treatment.

Repertoires were sampled repeatedly during chemoradiotherapy. TCRdb keeps only in-frame clones here, not all; method: immunoSEQ multiplex PCR. Of some 22,000 clones detected, about 90% appear once; the ten largest clones hold roughly 4.5%. The germline CDR1 and CDR2 sequences are MGHRA and YSYEKL. V was shortened by 3 bases and J by 1 base, with 15 bases between the two germline ends. The CDR3 sequence is 17 residues long. In the case of this clone: Its antigen remains unknown.

The receptor comes from a human donor with HPV-associated anogenital cancer. The chain carries TRBV4-1 and TRBJ2-2; D might be TRBD1 (6 bases). Material: blood, obtained from a patient who underwent chemoradiotherapy. CDR3 amino acids: CASSQLTQGRNTGELFF. CDR3 coding DNA: TGCGCCAGCAGCCAGCTAACCCAGGGGAGGAACACCGGGGAGCTGTTTTTT.